Shown below are 6 T cell receptor beta chains from a single sample sequenced in a study of identical twins. Using its own MiXCR run on the 5' RACE reads, TCRdb lists one record per CDR3 protein. The data hold about 100,000 distinct CDR3 sequences, with 5.9% observed a single time. The sample taken for sequencing was memory T cells sorted from blood. The origin of the receptors is a woman between 45 and 60 years old in good health.

This clonotype was observed many times. The chain employs TRBV7-9 and TRBJ1-4; TRBD1 matches at 8 bases. This CDR3 has 14 residues. With 5 bases clipped from V and 2 bases from J, the junction kept 1 base outside the gene matches. In germline, CDR1 is SEHNR, CDR2 FQNEAQ (reference sequence). In DNA, the CDR3 is TGTGCCAGCAGCCGGACAGGGACTAATGAAAAACTGTTTTTT. This encodes CASSRTGTNEKLFF.

There are many counts of this clonotype. This chain joins TRBV12-3 or TRBV12-4 and TRBJ2-1, with D perhaps matching TRBD2 (5 bases). The CDR3 contains 15 residues. V dropped 1 base and J dropped 3 bases, with 10 bases sitting between them. The CDR3: CASSLGTADYNEQFF. The CDR3 nucleotides read TGTGCCAGCAGTTTAGGGACTGCGGACTACAATGAGCAGTTCTTC.

There are many counts of this clonotype. The gene calls are TRBV5-1 and TRBJ1-2; possible D gene TRBD1, 6 bases. V was cut by 7 bases and J by 3 bases, with 16 bases left in between. Per germline, CDR1 SGHRS and CDR2 YFSETQ. This CDR3 contains 14 residues. The CDR3 bases are TGCGCCAGCTTTTCTGAGACAGGAGACTATGGCTACACCTTC. Its translation is CASFSETGDYGYTF. The full variable domain, completed using reference TRBV5-1 and TRBJ1-2, is KAGVTQTPRYLIKTRGQQVTLSCSPISGHRSVSWYQQTPGQGLQFLFEYFSETQRNKGNFPGRFSGRQFSNSRSEMNVSTLELGDSALYLCASFSETGDYGYTFGSGTRLTVV.

Ten or more counts support this clonotype. The rearrangement links TRBV16 to TRBJ2-7; D call uncertain. The CDR3 is 12 amino acids. Trimming removed 5 bases at V and 1 base at J, with 6 bases between. From germline, CDR1 is KGHSY and CDR2 FQNENV. The CDR3 DNA reads as TGTGCCAGCAGCAAGGGATCCTACGAGCAGTACGTC. Its protein product is CASSKGSYEQYV.

About this clonotype: A single base separates this from a much larger clone, so it may be a read error. The J gene is TRBJ2-3, the V gene TRBV5-1; D is perhaps TRBD2 (5 bases). This CDR3 is 15 amino acids long. The germline CDR1 and CDR2 sequences are SGHRS and YFSETQ. CDR3 sequence: CVSSLDWASSDTQYF. The DNA of the CDR3 is TGCGTCAGCAGCTTGGACTGGGCCAGTTCGGATACGCAGTATTTT.

This clonotype was counted at least ten times. V usage is TRBV7-9 and J usage is TRBJ1-5; D uncertain. Germline-derived CDR1 and CDR2 are SEHNR and FQNEAQ (reference sequence). This CDR3 spans 12 amino acids. Trimming took 0 bases from V and 7 from J, leaving 4 bases between them. The CDR3 loop is CASSLAFQPQHF. The CDR3 coding sequence is TGTGCCAGCAGCTTAGCGTTCCAGCCCCAGCATTTT.